There are a few counts of the clone carrying this T cell receptor beta chain. During its preparation, the TCRbeta library received unique molecular identifiers. TCRdb re-derived calls from the PCR reads in MiXCR, one entry per CDR3 protein. The sample lists about 540,000 distinct CDR3 sequences; around 17% were seen once. The data belong to a study of T-cell reconstitution after alpha-beta-depleted transplantation in children. V was pared by 3 bases and J by 4 bases, with 12 bases between. The V gene's germline CDR1 is SGHDN and CDR2 FVKESK. The CDR3 sequence is 14 residues long. The chain couples TRBV14 to TRBJ1-2; weak D call: TRBD1 (5 bases). This specimen consisted of PBMCs from the stem cell graft donor, obtained from the stem cell graft. The sequence derives from a human donor who donated a stem cell graft to a child with acute lymphoblastic leukemia. The CDR3 loop reads CASSQRRTFYGYTF. Here the CDR3 DNA reads TGTGCCAGCAGCCAGCGACGGACATTCTATGGCTACACCTTC.